The 25 T cell receptor beta chains given below trace back to one sample, sequenced in a study of graft-versus-host responses after intestinal transplantation. Profiled with immunoSEQ multiplex PCR; TCRdb holds only in-frame clones, not every one. This sample has 90,000 to 150,000 clones, with 85% to 95% found just once. Their antigens are not known. The sample here was unstimulated CD4+ T cells sorted from spleen or lymph node cells, taken before intestinal transplant. All receptors derive from a human donor who received an intestinal transplant.

The V call is TRBV19, the J call TRBJ2-2; D is uncertain. The CDR3 runs 13 residues. V lost 10 bases and J 4 bases, leaving 13 bases between the germline ends. Germline-derived CDR1 and CDR2 are LNHDA and SQIVND (reference sequence). The CDR3 sequence: CATRRLSTGELFF. The DNA for the CDR3 is TGTGCCACTCGACGGCTGAGCACCGGGGAGCTGTTTTTT.

This chain connects TRBV28 to TRBJ2-7; 10 bases align to TRBD2. V shed 6 bases, J shed 0 bases, and the junction held 11 bases outside the gene matches. The germline gives CDR1 MDHEN, CDR2 SYDVKM. This CDR3 region has 17 residues. CDR3 protein: CASSSPGTSASSYEQYF. CDR3 bases: TGTGCCAGCAGCTCTCCCGGGACTAGCGCAAGCTCCTACGAGCAGTACTTC.

The V call is TRBV12-5, the J call TRBJ2-1, with D possibly being TRBD2 (5 bases). Germline CDR1 LGHNT, CDR2 FRNRAP. The CDR3 spans 17 residues. V shed 2 bases and J shed 0 bases, with 14 bases lying between them. The CDR3 bases are TGTGCTAGTGGTTTGTGGCCGGGAACGATCTCCTACAATGAGCAGTTCTTC. Translation gives CASGLWPGTISYNEQFF.

V and J are TRBV5-1 and TRBJ2-1, with D possibly TRBD2 on 5 matching bases. The CDR3 extends over 16 amino acids. CDR1 and CDR2 (germline): SGHRS, YFSETQ. With 6 bases removed from V and 9 bases from J, the gap between germline ends came to 25 bases. The CDR3 loop reads CASTSDVGKAVSEQFF. The CDR3 nucleotides read TGCGCCAGCACCTCCGACGTTGGGAAAGCGGTCAGTGAGCAGTTCTTC.

This sequence joins TRBV11-2 and TRBJ2-5, with D possibly matching TRBD2 (5 bases). Germline V gene sequence: CDR1 SGHAT, CDR2 FQNNGV. The CDR3 runs 19 residues. Deletions cut 0 bases from V and 4 bases from J, with 24 bases between. The CDR3 sequence is CASSLDPISRGIVRETQYF. In nucleotides, the CDR3 is TGTGCCAGCAGCTTAGATCCTATCTCCCGGGGAATAGTGAGAGAGACCCAGTACTTC.

V is TRBV19 and J is TRBJ1-2; 8 bases map to TRBD1. In germline, CDR1 is LNHDA, CDR2 SQIVND (reference sequence). Trimming removed 9 bases from V and 4 bases from J; junction bases left unmatched: 13. This CDR3 has 15 residues. The CDR3 nucleotides are TGTGCCAGCTCTATAGGGGGCAGGGGGCCCTATGGCTACACCTTC. Amino acids: CASSIGGRGPYGYTF.

J is TRBJ1-2 and V is TRBV7-6; 7 bases align to TRBD1. V was clipped by 2 bases and J by 6 bases; unmatched bases: 9. The CDR3 extends over 15 amino acids. CDR1 is SGHVS, CDR2 FNYEAQ, per germline. The CDR3 DNA is TGTGCCAGCAGCTTAACGCTACAGGGGTCCAATGGCTACACCTTC. As protein: CASSLTLQGSNGYTF. Using reference TRBV7-6 and TRBJ1-2 for the parts outside the CDR3, the full variable domain is GAGVSQSPRYKVTKRGQDVALRCDPISGHVSLYWYRQALGQGPEFLTYFNYEAQQDKSGLPNDRFSAERPEGSISTLTIQRTEQRDSAMYRCASSLTLQGSNGYTFGSGTRLTVV.

The rearrangement joins TRBV2 to TRBJ1-5, with 9 bases matching TRBD1. V gave up 6 bases and J gave up 6 bases; unmatched junction bases: 9. The germline V gene encodes CDR1 SNHLY and CDR2 FYNNEI. This CDR3 has 15 amino acids. The CDR3 sequence: CASSLDRGSAQPQHF. The CDR3 coding sequence is TGTGCCAGCAGCCTGGACAGGGGAAGTGCTCAGCCCCAGCATTTT.

The V call is TRBV7-3, the J call TRBJ2-3; 12 nucleotides line up with TRBD2. V was pared by 0 bases and J by 4 bases, with 2 bases of the junction left unmatched. The V gene's germline CDR1 is SGHTA and CDR2 FQGTGA. The CDR3 is 16 residues long. CDR3 DNA: TGTGCCAGCAGCTTAACCCTAGCGGGAGGGGCAGATACGCAGTATTTT. Translated: CASSLTLAGGADTQYF. The variable domain in full, with the rest retrieved from reference TRBV7-3 and TRBJ2-3, is GAGVSQTPSNKVTEKGKYVELRCDPISGHTALYWYRQSLGQGPEFLIYFQGTGAADDSGLPNDRFFAVRPEGSVSTLKIQRTERGDSAVYLCASSLTLAGGADTQYFGPGTRLTVL.

The chain joins TRBV18 to TRBJ2-1, with D possibly TRBD2 on 7 matching bases. V lost 3 bases to trimming and J lost 8 bases, with 11 bases between them. The length of the CDR3 is 13 residues. Germline V gives CDR1 KGHSH, CDR2 LQKENI. CDR3 bases: TGTGCCAGCTCACCTGCGGGGGCGGATGAGCAGTTCTTC. Encoded protein: CASSPAGADEQFF.

The sample holds one count of this clone. This rearrangement joins TRBV6-1 to TRBJ2-7; D gene ambiguous. Germline V CDR1 and CDR2: MNHNS, SASEGT. V was clipped by 5 bases and J by 1 base, with 12 bases between them. The CDR3 is 14 residues long. In nucleotides, the CDR3 is TGTGCCAGCAGTTGGTCATACCAGTCCTACGAGCAGTACTTC. As protein: CASSWSYQSYEQYF.

The chain uses TRBV6-5 and TRBJ2-7; TRBD2 matches 7 bases. The CDR3 covers 15 residues. J gave up 3 bases and V 2 bases, and 7 bases lay outside the gene matches. Germline V gene sequence: CDR1 MNHEY, CDR2 SVGAGI. The CDR3 coding sequence is TGTGCCAGCAGTTACGGGCTAGCGGTTAACTACGAGCAGTACTTC. As protein: CASSYGLAVNYEQYF.

The rearrangement uses TRBV7-2 and TRBJ2-3; TRBD1 matches at 7 bases. CDR1 is SGHTA, CDR2 FQGNSA, per germline. Unmatched junction bases numbered 3, after V lost 3 bases and J lost 3 bases. This CDR3 is built from 14 residues. In nucleotides, the CDR3 is TGTGCCAGCAGCTTGGGACAGCGAACAGATACGCAGTATTTT. Protein: CASSLGQRTDTQYF.

In this sample, this clone turned up once. The chain is built from TRBV6-1 and TRBJ2-7, with 10 bases that match TRBD2. This CDR3 comprises 15 residues. V gave up 1 base and J gave up 7 bases; unmatched junction bases: 7. CDR1 MNHNS and CDR2 SASEGT come from the germline V gene. Here the CDR3 DNA reads TGTGCCAGCAGTGAAGAGCGGGGGGGGCGTCGAGAGCAGTACTTC. It encodes CASSEERGGRREQYF.

This clone was observed once. J is TRBJ2-1 and V is TRBV11-2; D could derive from TRBD1 or TRBD2 (5 bases each). Germline loops: CDR1 SGHAT, CDR2 FQNNGV. This CDR3 has 15 residues. The germline V and J ends were trimmed by 6 bases and 9 bases, with 21 bases remaining between them. CDR3 sequence reads: CASSKIRDLGGEQFF. The CDR3 DNA reads as TGTGCCAGCAGTAAGATCCGGGACCTAGGTGGTGAGCAGTTCTTC.

This chain uses TRBV28 with TRBJ1-2; possible D gene TRBD1, 6 bases. Germline CDR1 is MDHEN and CDR2 is SYDVKM. The CDR3 has 14 residues. Deletions cut 6 bases from V and 4 bases from J, with 15 bases between. The CDR3 DNA sequence: TGTGCCAGCAGCATACAGGGAGACGTCTATGGCTACACCTTC. This translates into CASSIQGDVYGYTF.

The chain is built from TRBV28 and TRBJ2-3; D is uncertain. Deletions cut 6 bases from V and 7 bases from J, with 11 bases between. Germline V gene data show CDR1 as MDHEN and CDR2 as SYDVKM. The CDR3 is 12 amino acids. CDR3 sequence (DNA): TGTGCCAGCAGAAGTAGGCGGAATACGCAGTATTTT. The encoded protein is CASRSRRNTQYF.

This chain links TRBV6-1 with TRBJ1-5, with 9 positions matching TRBD1. Germline V gene sequence: CDR1 MNHNS, CDR2 SASEGT. V shed 4 bases and J 0 bases; nucleotides not matched to a gene: 4. This CDR3 is 16 amino acids long. CDR3 in amino acids: CASSAGTGYSNQPQHF. The CDR3, as DNA: TGTGCCAGCAGTGCTGGGACAGGGTATAGCAATCAGCCCCAGCATTTT.

The V and J genes are TRBV15 and TRBJ2-1; D is perhaps TRBD1 (6 bases). The V end lost 1 base, the J end lost 4 bases, and 8 bases lay between the germline ends. The CDR3 contains 14 residues. Germline loops: CDR1 LNHNV, CDR2 YYDKDF (reference sequence). CDR3 nucleotides: TGTGCCACCAGCAGAGTGGACAGATACAATGAGCAGTTCTTC. Its protein product is CATSRVDRYNEQFF.

This chain links TRBV27 with TRBJ2-1; 8 bases fit TRBD2. The germline V gene encodes CDR1 MNHEY and CDR2 SMNVEV (reference sequence). Unmatched junction bases numbered 6, after V lost 5 bases and J lost 9 bases. The CDR3 length is 13 residues. The CDR3 DNA reads TGTGCCAGCAGTCAAGCGGGAGCGGGTGAGCAGTTCTTC. The encoded protein is CASSQAGAGEQFF.

The chain has TRBV5-6 and TRBJ1-3; no clear D gene. Germline CDR1 SGHDT, CDR2 YYEEEE. The CDR3 is 15 amino acids. The V end lost 4 bases, the J end lost 0 bases, and 11 bases lay between the germline ends. The CDR3 region has the DNA TGTGCCAGCAGCCTGGGAACCTTCTCTGGAAACACCATATATTTT. Its protein is CASSLGTFSGNTIYF. The entire variable domain, with the rest obtained from reference TRBV5-6 and TRBJ1-3, is as follows: DAGVTQSPTHLIKTRGQQVTLRCSPKSGHDTVSWYQQALGQGPQFIFQYYEEEERQRGNFPDRFSGHQFPNYSSELNVNALLLGDSALYLCASSLGTFSGNTIYFGEGSWLTVV.

The V call is TRBV27, the J call TRBJ1-1; D remains unclear. V was cut by 7 bases and J by 7 bases, with 10 bases left in between. Germline-derived CDR1 and CDR2 are MNHEY and SMNVEV (reference sequence). CDR3 length: 11 amino acids. The CDR3 loop reads CASKRNFEAFF. The CDR3 nucleotides read TGTGCCAGCAAACGGAATTTTGAAGCTTTCTTT.

The chain recombines TRBV19 with TRBJ2-1, with 7 bases that match TRBD2. CDR1 is LNHDA, CDR2 SQIVND, per germline (reference sequence). The CDR3 spans 14 residues. V shed 3 bases and J 7 bases; nucleotides not matched to a gene: 6. CDR3 nucleotide sequence: TGTGCCAGTAGTATCGGACTAGGTCGTAATGAGCAGTTCTTC. Its protein product is CASSIGLGRNEQFF.

V usage is TRBV5-1 and J usage is TRBJ2-2, with D possibly matching TRBD2 (6 bases). CDR1 is SGHRS, CDR2 YFSETQ, per germline. The CDR3 extends over 14 amino acids. V was clipped by 7 bases and J by 2 bases, with 12 bases between them. The CDR3 loop reads CASASGLNTGELFF. In DNA, the CDR3 is TGCGCCAGCGCGAGCGGGCTAAACACCGGGGAGCTGTTTTTT. The full variable domain, rest sourced from reference TRBV5-1 and TRBJ2-2, is KAGVTQTPRYLIKTRGQQVTLSCSPISGHRSVSWYQQTPGQGLQFLFEYFSETQRNKGNFPGRFSGRQFSNSRSEMNVSTLELGDSALYLCASASGLNTGELFFGEGSRLTVL.

The chain has TRBV18 and TRBJ1-3; D might be TRBD1 (5 bases). The CDR3 is made up of 18 amino acids. Germline V gene sequence: CDR1 KGHSH, CDR2 LQKENI. V was pared by 0 bases and J by 4 bases, with 19 bases between. CDR3 nucleotides: TGTGCCAGCTCACCACCGGGGGACCCCCGACTCTCCGGAAACACCATATATTTT. Amino acids: CASSPPGDPRLSGNTIYF.